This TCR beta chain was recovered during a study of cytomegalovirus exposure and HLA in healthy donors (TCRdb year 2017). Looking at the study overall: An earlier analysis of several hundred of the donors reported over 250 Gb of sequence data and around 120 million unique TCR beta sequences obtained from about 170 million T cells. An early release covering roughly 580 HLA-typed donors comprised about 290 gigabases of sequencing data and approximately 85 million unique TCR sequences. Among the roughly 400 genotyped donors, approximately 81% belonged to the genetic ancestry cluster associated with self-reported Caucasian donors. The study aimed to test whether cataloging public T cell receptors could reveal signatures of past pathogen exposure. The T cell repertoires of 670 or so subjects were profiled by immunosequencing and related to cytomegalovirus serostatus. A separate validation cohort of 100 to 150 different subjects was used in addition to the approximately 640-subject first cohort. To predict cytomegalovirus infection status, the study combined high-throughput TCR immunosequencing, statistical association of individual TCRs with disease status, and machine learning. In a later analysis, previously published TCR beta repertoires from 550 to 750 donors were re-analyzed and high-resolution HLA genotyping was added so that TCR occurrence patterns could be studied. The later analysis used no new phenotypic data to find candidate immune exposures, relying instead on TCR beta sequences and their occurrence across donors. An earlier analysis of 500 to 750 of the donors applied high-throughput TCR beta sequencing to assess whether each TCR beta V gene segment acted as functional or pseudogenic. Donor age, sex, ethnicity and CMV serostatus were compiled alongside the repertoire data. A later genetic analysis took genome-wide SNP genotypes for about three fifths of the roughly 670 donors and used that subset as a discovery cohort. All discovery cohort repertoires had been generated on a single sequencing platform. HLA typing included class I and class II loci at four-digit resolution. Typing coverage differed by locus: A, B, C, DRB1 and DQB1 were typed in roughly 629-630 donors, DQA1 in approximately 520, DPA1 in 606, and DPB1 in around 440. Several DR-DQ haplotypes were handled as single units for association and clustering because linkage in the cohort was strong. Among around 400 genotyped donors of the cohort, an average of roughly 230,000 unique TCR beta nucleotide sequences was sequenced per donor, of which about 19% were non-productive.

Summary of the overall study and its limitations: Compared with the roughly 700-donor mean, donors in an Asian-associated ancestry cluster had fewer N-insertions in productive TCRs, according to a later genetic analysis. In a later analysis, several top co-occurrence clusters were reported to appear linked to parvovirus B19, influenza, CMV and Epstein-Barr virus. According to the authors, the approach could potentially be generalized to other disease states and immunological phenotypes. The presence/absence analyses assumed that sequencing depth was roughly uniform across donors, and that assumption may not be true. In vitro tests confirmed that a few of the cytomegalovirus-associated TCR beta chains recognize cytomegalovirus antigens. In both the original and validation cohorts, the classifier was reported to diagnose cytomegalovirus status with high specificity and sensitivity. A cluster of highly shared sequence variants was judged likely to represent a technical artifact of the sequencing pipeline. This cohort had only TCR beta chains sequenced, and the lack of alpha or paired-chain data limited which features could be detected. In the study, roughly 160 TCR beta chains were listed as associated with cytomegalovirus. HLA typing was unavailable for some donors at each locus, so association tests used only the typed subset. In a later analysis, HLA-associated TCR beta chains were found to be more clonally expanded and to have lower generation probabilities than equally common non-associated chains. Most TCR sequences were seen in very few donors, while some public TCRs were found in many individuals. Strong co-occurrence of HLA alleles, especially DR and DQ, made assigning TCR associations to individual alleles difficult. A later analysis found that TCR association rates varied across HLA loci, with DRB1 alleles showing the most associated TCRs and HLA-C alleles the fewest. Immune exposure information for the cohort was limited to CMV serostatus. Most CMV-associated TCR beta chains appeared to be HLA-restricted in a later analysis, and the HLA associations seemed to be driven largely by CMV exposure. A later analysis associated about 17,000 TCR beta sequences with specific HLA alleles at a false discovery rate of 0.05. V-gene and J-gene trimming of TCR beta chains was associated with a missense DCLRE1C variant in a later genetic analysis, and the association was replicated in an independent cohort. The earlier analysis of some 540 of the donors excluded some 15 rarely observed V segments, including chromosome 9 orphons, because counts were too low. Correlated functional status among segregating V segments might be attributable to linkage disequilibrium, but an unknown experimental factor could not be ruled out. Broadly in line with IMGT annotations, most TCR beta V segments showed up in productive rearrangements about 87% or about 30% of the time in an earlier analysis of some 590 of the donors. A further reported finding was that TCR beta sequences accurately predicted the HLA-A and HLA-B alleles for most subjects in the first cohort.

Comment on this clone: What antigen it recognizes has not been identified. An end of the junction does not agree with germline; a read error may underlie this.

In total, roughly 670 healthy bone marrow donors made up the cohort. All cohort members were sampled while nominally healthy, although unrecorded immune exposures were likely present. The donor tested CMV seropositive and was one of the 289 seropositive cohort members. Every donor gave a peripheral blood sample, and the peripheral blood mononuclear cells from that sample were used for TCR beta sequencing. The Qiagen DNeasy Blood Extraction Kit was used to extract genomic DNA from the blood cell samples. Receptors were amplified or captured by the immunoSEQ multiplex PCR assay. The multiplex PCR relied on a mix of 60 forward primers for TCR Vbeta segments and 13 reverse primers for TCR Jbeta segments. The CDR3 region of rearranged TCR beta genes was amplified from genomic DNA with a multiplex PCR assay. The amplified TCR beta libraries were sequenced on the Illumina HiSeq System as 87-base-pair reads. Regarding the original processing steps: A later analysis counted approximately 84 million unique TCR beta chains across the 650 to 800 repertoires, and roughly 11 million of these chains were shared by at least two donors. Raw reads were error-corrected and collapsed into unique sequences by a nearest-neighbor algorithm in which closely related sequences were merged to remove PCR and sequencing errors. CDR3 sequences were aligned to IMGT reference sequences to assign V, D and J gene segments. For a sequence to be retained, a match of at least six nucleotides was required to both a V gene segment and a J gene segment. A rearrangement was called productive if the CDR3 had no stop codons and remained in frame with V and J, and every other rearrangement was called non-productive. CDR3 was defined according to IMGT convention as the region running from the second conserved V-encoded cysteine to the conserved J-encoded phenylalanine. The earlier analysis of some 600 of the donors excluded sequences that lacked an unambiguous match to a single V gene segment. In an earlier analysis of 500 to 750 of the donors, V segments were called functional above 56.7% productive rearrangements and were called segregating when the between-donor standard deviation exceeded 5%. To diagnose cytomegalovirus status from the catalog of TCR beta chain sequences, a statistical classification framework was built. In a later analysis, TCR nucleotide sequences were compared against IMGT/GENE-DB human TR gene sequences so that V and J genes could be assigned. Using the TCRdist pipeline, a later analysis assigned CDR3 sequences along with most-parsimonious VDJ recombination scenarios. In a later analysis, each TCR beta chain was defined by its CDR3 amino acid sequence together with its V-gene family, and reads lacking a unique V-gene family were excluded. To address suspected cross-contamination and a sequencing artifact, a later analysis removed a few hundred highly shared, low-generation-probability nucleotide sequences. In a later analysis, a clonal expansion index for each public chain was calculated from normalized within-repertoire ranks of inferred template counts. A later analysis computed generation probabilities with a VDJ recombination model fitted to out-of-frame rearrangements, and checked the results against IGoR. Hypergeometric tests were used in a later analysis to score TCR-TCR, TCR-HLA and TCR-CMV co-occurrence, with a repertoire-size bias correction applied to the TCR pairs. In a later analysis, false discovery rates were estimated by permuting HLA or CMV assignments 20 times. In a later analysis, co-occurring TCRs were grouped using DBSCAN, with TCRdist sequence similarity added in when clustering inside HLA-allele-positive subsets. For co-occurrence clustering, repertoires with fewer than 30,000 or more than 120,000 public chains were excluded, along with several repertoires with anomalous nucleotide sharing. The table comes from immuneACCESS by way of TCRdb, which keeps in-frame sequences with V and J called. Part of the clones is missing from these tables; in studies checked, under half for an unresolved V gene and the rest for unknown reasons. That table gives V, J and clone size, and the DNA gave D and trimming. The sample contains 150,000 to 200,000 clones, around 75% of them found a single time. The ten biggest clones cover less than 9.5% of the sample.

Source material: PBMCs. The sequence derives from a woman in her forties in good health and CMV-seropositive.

The nucleotide sequence is given as TGTGCTAGCAGCTTTTCAAGCGCGGGGCTACATGAGCAGTTCTTC. Its translation is CASSFSSAGLHEQFF. Here the chain combines TRBV7-7 and TRBJ2-1; TRBD2 is perhaps the D gene, given 6 matching bases. Looking up the germline V gene (reference sequence) yields CDR1 SSHAT and CDR2 FNYEAQ. Spanning cysteine to phenylalanine, the CDR3 consists of 15 amino acids. The DNA shown is the 45-base CDR3, in frame from base 1.